The 29 T cell receptor beta chains given below trace back to one sample, sequenced in a study of beta chain features in type 1 diabetes. TCRB transcripts that were expressed got sequenced, as all of the isolated RNA had been reverse transcribed. The data were produced by immunoSEQ multiplex PCR, yet TCRdb's version contains in-frame clones alone and is incomplete. The table lists fewer than 250,000 clones, over 8.5% of them singletons. Sequenced material: naive CD4+ T cells from blood. The source of these receptors is a woman between 18 and 30 years old in good health.

The chain uses TRBV30 and TRBJ1-5, with 7 bases lining up with TRBD1. Germline assignment: CDR1 GTSNPN and CDR2 SVGIG (reference sequence). V dropped 0 bases and J dropped 0; count of bases not matched to a gene: 8. The CDR3 length is 17 residues. The CDR3 DNA is TGTGCCTGGAGTGTATATCCGGGACAGTATAGCAATCAGCCCCAGCATTTT. Protein sequence: CAWSVYPGQYSNQPQHF.

This clone was picked up a small number of times. The chain has TRBV11-2 and TRBJ2-3; D is perhaps TRBD2 (5 bases). Germline V gene sequence: CDR1 SGHAT, CDR2 FQNNGV. V lost 5 bases to trimming and J lost 0 bases, with 6 bases between them. CDR3 length: 13 residues. In DNA, the CDR3 is TGTGCCAGCAGCCCGGGGAGCACAGATACGCAGTATTTT. Encoded protein: CASSPGSTDTQYF.

The sample holds a few counts of this clone. The chain recombines TRBV15 with TRBJ2-3; 10 bases agree with TRBD2. The germline V gene has CDR1 LNHNV and CDR2 YYDKDF (reference sequence). The CDR3 is made up of 16 amino acids. After removal of 1 base from V and 2 bases from J, the junction contained 3 bases not matched to a gene. The CDR3 nucleotides read TGTGCCACCAGCAGAGGGACTAGCGGTTCCACAGATACGCAGTATTTT. This encodes CATSRGTSGSTDTQYF.

This sequence joins TRBV5-1 and TRBJ2-3, with 14 bases matching TRBD2. CDR1 SGHRS and CDR2 YFSETQ come from the germline V gene. The V and J ends lost 3 bases and 3 bases, in that order; junction bases with no gene match: 3. The CDR3 is made up of 16 amino acids. The CDR3 DNA reads as TGCGCCAGCAGCTCGACTAGCGGGAGGGGAACAGATACGCAGTATTTT. Protein product: CASSSTSGRGTDTQYF.

This clone was recorded a few times. This chain joins TRBV5-1 and TRBJ2-3, with 8 bases fitting TRBD2. The germline V gene encodes CDR1 SGHRS and CDR2 YFSETQ. This CDR3 is 15 amino acids long. The ends lost 4 bases at V and 1 base at J; junction bases unmatched: 5. The CDR3 loop reads CASSTGLAGTDTQYF. CDR3 coding DNA: TGCGCCAGCAGCACCGGACTAGCTGGCACAGATACGCAGTATTTT.

This chain uses TRBV28 with TRBJ2-7, with D unclear. V lost 2 bases and J lost 2, with 13 bases in between. Germline V lookup: CDR1 MDHEN, CDR2 SYDVKM. The CDR3 is 15 amino acids. The CDR3 sequence: CASSLKTAFPYEQYF. DNA of the CDR3: TGTGCCAGCAGTTTAAAGACTGCCTTTCCCTACGAGCAGTACTTC.

The sample holds a few counts of this clone. The J gene is TRBJ2-1, the V gene TRBV6-4; 8 bases are shared with TRBD1. The junction had 7 bases not matched to a gene; V was cut back by 6 bases and J by 6 bases. Per germline, CDR1 MRHNA and CDR2 SNTAGT. The CDR3 has 14 residues. This chain's CDR3 is CASSGQGGFNEQFF. In DNA, the CDR3 is TGTGCCAGCAGCGGACAGGGTGGGTTCAATGAGCAGTTCTTC.

A few counts support this clone. The genes are TRBV5-1 and TRBJ2-4, with 9 nucleotides matching TRBD1. This CDR3 is 14 amino acids long. Germline CDR1 and CDR2: SGHRS and YFSETQ. J gave up 6 bases and V 2 bases, and 3 bases lay outside the gene matches. CDR3 nucleotides: TGCGCCAGCAGCTTAGCGGGACAGGGAAACATTCAGTACTTC. It codes for CASSLAGQGNIQYF.

As DNA, the CDR3 is TGTGCCAGCAGTGAGACTAGGGTAGGAACTGAAGCTTTCTTT. Translated: CASSETRVGTEAFF. V and J are TRBV6-1 and TRBJ1-1; D remains unclear. CDR3 length equals 14 residues. Germline values: CDR1 MNHNS, CDR2 SASEGT. The V end was cut by 3 bases, the J end by 5 bases, with 13 bases between.

DNA of the CDR3: TGTGCCTGGACCCCGGTAAGCGGGAGGAGAAATGAGCAGTTCTTC. Translation gives CAWTPVSGRRNEQFF. The chain has TRBV30 and TRBJ2-1; 9 bases line up with TRBD2. CDR3 length: 15 amino acids. Germline values: CDR1 GTSNPN, CDR2 SVGIG (reference sequence). V lost 4 bases to trimming and J lost 7 bases; unmatched junction nucleotides: 11.

This clone was picked up a small number of times. The rearrangement uses TRBV5-1 and TRBJ2-7, with a tentative D call TRBD2 (6 bases). The CDR3 length is 12 residues. V lost 3 bases, J lost 6 bases, and 10 bases lay in between. Germline V CDR1 and CDR2: SGHRS, YFSETQ. The CDR3 is CASSWDSGEQYF. Here the CDR3 DNA reads TGCGCCAGCAGCTGGGACTCAGGCGAGCAGTACTTC. Together with reference TRBV5-1 and TRBJ2-7, the CDR3 gives the full variable domain: KAGVTQTPRYLIKTRGQQVTLSCSPISGHRSVSWYQQTPGQGLQFLFEYFSETQRNKGNFPGRFSGRQFSNSRSEMNVSTLELGDSALYLCASSWDSGEQYFGPGTRLTVT.

The J gene is TRBJ1-2, the V gene TRBV30; 9 bases are shared with TRBD1. Trimming took 3 bases from V and 4 from J; bases not matched to a gene: 12. This CDR3 is 16 amino acids long. Germline V CDR1 and CDR2: GTSNPN, SVGIG (reference sequence). DNA of the CDR3: TGTGCCTGGAGAGTAAGGACAGGGGTCGGTATCTATGGCTACACCTTC. Its protein product is CAWRVRTGVGIYGYTF. Looking up the rest from reference TRBV30 and TRBJ1-2 gives the full variable domain: SQTIHQWPATLVQPVGSPLSLECTVEGTSNPNLYWYRQAAGRGLQLLFYSVGIGQISSEVPQNLSASRPQDRQFILSSKKLLLSDSGFYLCAWRVRTGVGIYGYTFGSGTRLTVV.

This clone was observed a handful of times. The chain combines TRBV6-1 with TRBJ2-7; TRBD2 matches 10 bases. Germline trimming cut 3 bases from V and 5 bases from J; bases unmatched to any gene: 7. CDR3 length equals 15 residues. Germline CDR1 is MNHNS and CDR2 is SASEGT. The CDR3 DNA reads as TGTGCCAGCAGTGATTTTGGGACTAGCGTCGACGAGCAGTACTTC. Its protein is CASSDFGTSVDEQYF.

The chain couples TRBV6-1 to TRBJ2-6; the match to TRBD2 covers 7 bases. The CDR3 consists of 18 residues. Germline CDR1 MNHNS, CDR2 SASEGT. Trimming removed 4 bases from V and 0 bases from J; junction bases left unmatched: 9. CDR3 amino acids: CASSAAGRIGSGANVLTF. CDR3 DNA sequence: TGTGCCAGCAGTGCGGCCGGGAGGATAGGCTCTGGGGCCAACGTCCTGACTTTC.

The chain uses TRBV28 and TRBJ2-7; D is possibly TRBD2 (6 bases). Trimming pared 7 bases from V and 1 base from J, leaving 11 bases between. Germline CDR1 reads MDHEN; CDR2 reads SYDVKM. The length of the CDR3 is 13 residues. The CDR3 nucleotides are TGTGCCAGCACAGGGAGGAAGTCCTACGAGCAGTACTTC. This codes for CASTGRKSYEQYF.

This clone has just a few counts. The chain joins TRBV5-1 to TRBJ2-3; D possibly corresponds to TRBD2 (6 bases). Trimming left V 2 bases short and J 6 bases short, with 13 bases between. This CDR3 contains 14 residues. Germline V CDR1 and CDR2: SGHRS, YFSETQ. The CDR3 is CASSLGLIPDTQYF. The DNA for the CDR3 is TGCGCCAGCAGCTTAGGACTAATCCCCGATACGCAGTATTTT. The complete variable domain, with remaining parts taken from reference TRBV5-1 and TRBJ2-3, reads KAGVTQTPRYLIKTRGQQVTLSCSPISGHRSVSWYQQTPGQGLQFLFEYFSETQRNKGNFPGRFSGRQFSNSRSEMNVSTLELGDSALYLCASSLGLIPDTQYFGPGTRLTVL.

This chain connects TRBV18 to TRBJ1-1, with TRBD1 matching 9 bases. Germline values: CDR1 KGHSH, CDR2 LQKENI. The CDR3 loop spans 14 amino acids. V shed 5 bases and J 3 bases; nucleotides not matched to a gene: 4. The CDR3: CASSAGTGYTEAFF. The CDR3, as DNA: TGTGCCAGCTCAGCCGGGACAGGGTACACTGAAGCTTTCTTT. Variable domain in full (rest from reference TRBV18 and TRBJ1-1): NAGVMQNPRHLVRRRGQEARLRCSPMKGHSHVYWYRQLPEEGLKFMVYLQKENIIDESGMPKERFSAEFPKEGPSILRIQQVVRGDSAAYFCASSAGTGYTEAFFGQGTRLTVV.

This chain links TRBV5-1 with TRBJ2-3, with D possibly being TRBD2 (5 bases). Germline CDR1 is SGHRS and CDR2 is YFSETQ. Trimming removed 4 bases at V and 9 bases at J, with 18 bases between. The CDR3 is made up of 14 amino acids. CDR3 bases: TGCGCCAGCAGCACCCATCTAGGTCCGGGGACGCAGTATTTT. Amino acids: CASSTHLGPGTQYF.

This chain connects TRBV4-1 to TRBJ1-4, with 8 positions matching TRBD1. Germline V lookup: CDR1 MGHRA, CDR2 YSYEKL. This CDR3 has 15 residues. The J segment lost 7 bases and the V segment lost 2 bases, leaving 6 bases of the junction unmatched. The CDR3 spells CASSQYQGAGEKLFF. The CDR3 DNA sequence: TGCGCCAGCAGCCAATATCAGGGGGCGGGTGAAAAACTGTTTTTT.

The chain carries TRBV9 and TRBJ2-3; 8 nucleotides align to TRBD2. This CDR3 comprises 16 residues. The germline CDR1 and CDR2 sequences are SGDLS and YYNGEE. The V gene end was trimmed by 4 bases and the J gene end by 0 bases; junction bases not matched to a gene: 7. The CDR3 DNA reads TGTGCCAGCAGCCCCCGGACTAGCACGAGCACAGATACGCAGTATTTT. Amino acids: CASSPRTSTSTDTQYF.

This clone has only a few counts. V gene TRBV7-2 combines with J gene TRBJ2-2, with D tentatively TRBD2 (6 bases). Trimming took off 5 bases at V and 4 bases at J, with 11 bases between the two ends. This CDR3 spans 14 amino acids. Per the germline V gene, CDR1 is SGHTA and CDR2 is FQGNSA. This CDR3 is CASSGGRFTGELFF. The CDR3 DNA sequence: TGTGCCAGCAGCGGAGGGCGGTTCACCGGGGAGCTGTTTTTT.

The chain joins TRBV5-1 to TRBJ1-1, with TRBD1 as a possible D gene (6 bases). V lost 0 bases and J 0 bases, leaving 12 bases between the germline ends. Germline V gene sequence: CDR1 SGHRS, CDR2 YFSETQ. This CDR3 has 16 residues. CDR3 nucleotides: TGCGCCAGCAGCTTGGCAACAGGGTCCCTGAACACTGAAGCTTTCTTT. It is translated as CASSLATGSLNTEAFF.

The sample holds a few counts of this clone. The V and J genes are TRBV6-6 and TRBJ2-7; weak D call: TRBD2 (7 bases). This CDR3 is built from 13 residues. Germline loops: CDR1 MNHNY, CDR2 SVGAGI (reference sequence). Trimming left V 8 bases short and J 2 bases short, with 13 bases between. CDR3 protein: CASFPGGTYEQYF. Here the CDR3 DNA reads TGTGCCAGCTTTCCGGGGGGCACCTACGAGCAGTACTTC.

This clone has just a few counts. The rearrangement uses TRBV30 and TRBJ1-2; the D gene is possibly TRBD1 (5 bases). The V gene's germline CDR1 is GTSNPN and CDR2 SVGIG (reference sequence). The CDR3 spans 13 residues. Trimming cost V 2 bases and J 3 bases, with 10 bases left between them. The CDR3 is CAWSSRGYYGYTF. The CDR3 nucleotides are TGTGCCTGGAGTTCCCGGGGGTACTATGGCTACACCTTC. The full variable domain, with the rest looked up from reference TRBV30 and TRBJ1-2, is SQTIHQWPATLVQPVGSPLSLECTVEGTSNPNLYWYRQAAGRGLQLLFYSVGIGQISSEVPQNLSASRPQDRQFILSSKKLLLSDSGFYLCAWSSRGYYGYTFGSGTRLTVV.

This clone has a handful of counts. This chain joins TRBV4-2 and TRBJ2-7; TRBD2 matches at 7 bases. J lost 2 bases, V lost 0 bases, and 13 bases had no gene match. This CDR3 comprises 18 residues. CDR1 is LGHNA and CDR2 is YNFKEQ in the germline V gene. Here the CDR3 reads CASSQDKGELAKTYEQYF. CDR3 DNA: TGTGCCAGCAGCCAAGATAAGGGCGAACTAGCGAAGACCTACGAGCAGTACTTC.

This clone was observed a handful of times. The chain uses TRBV5-1 and TRBJ2-2, with 8 bases lining up with TRBD1. Unmatched junction bases numbered 5, after V lost 4 bases and J lost 6 bases. Germline V lookup: CDR1 SGHRS, CDR2 YFSETQ. The CDR3 consists of 14 residues. CDR3 loop: CASSGQGMAGELFF. The DNA for the CDR3 is TGCGCCAGCAGCGGACAGGGAATGGCCGGGGAGCTGTTTTTT.

This clone was detected only a few times. The chain uses TRBV30 and TRBJ2-3; TRBD1 matches at 8 bases. The CDR3 loop spans 16 amino acids. V shed 0 bases and J 6 bases; nucleotides not matched to a gene: 11. The germline V gene encodes CDR1 GTSNPN and CDR2 SVGIG (reference sequence). The CDR3 protein is CAWSVPPQGAWDTQYF. CDR3 bases: TGTGCCTGGAGTGTTCCCCCCCAGGGGGCATGGGATACGCAGTATTTT.

This chain joins TRBV30 and TRBJ1-1; D remains ambiguous. V shed 2 bases and J shed 1 base, with 8 bases lying between them. Germline V CDR1 and CDR2: GTSNPN, SVGIG (reference sequence). The CDR3 sequence is 13 residues long. CDR3 DNA sequence: TGTGCCTGGAGTCTTTCCCCGAACACTGAAGCTTTCTTT. Protein sequence: CAWSLSPNTEAFF.

This clone was counted between two and nine times. This chain connects TRBV7-9 to TRBJ2-1, with TRBD1 identical over 7 bases. From germline, CDR1 is SEHNR and CDR2 FQNEAQ (reference sequence). CDR3 length equals 13 residues. V lost 5 bases, J lost 5 bases, and 3 bases stayed unmatched. The CDR3 loop reads CASSPGQNNEQFF. In DNA form, the CDR3 reads TGTGCCAGCAGCCCGGGACAGAACAATGAGCAGTTCTTC.